Sequencing of this TCR beta chain was carried out in a study of T cell repertoires in cytomegalovirus infection. The CDR3 runs to 12 residues. This clonotype was observed a few times. Antigen unknown. TCRdb recomputed calls from the reads with MiXCR, one row per CDR3 protein. The sample holds 830,000 or so distinct CDR3 sequences, 32% seen once. This sequence was found in a human donor in good health (CMV status not recorded). Some clones in this sample may be carry-over from other donors' samples. The V call is TRBV12-3 or TRBV12-4, the J call TRBJ1-5; D is ambiguous. The sequenced sample was cultured CD8+ T cells from PBMCs, obtained from culture after CMV antigen stimulation. CDR3 bases: TGTGCTTCGAGAGTAGTCGATCAGCCCCAGCATTTT. Amino acids: CASRVVDQPQHF.